The source of this TCR beta chain is a study of post-analysis software for immune sequencing data. Looking at the study overall: Patients with relapsing-remitting, secondary progressive and progressive-relapsing multiple sclerosis courses were all represented.

J gave up 3 bases and V 7 bases, and 12 bases lay outside the gene matches. Per germline, CDR1 SGHTA and CDR2 FQGTGA. CDR3 length: 15 amino acids. Study conclusions and caveats: Compared against controls, patients with multiple sclerosis displayed significantly lower normalized Chao1 diversity. Controls showed lower frequencies than patients for four to six TRBV segments, and TRBV5-6, TRBV5-1 and TRBV20-1 were among these.

Every TCR beta cDNA library bore unique molecular identifiers. TCRdb re-derived calls from the PCR reads in MiXCR, one entry per CDR3 protein. The table records approximately 350,000 distinct CDR3 sequences, 30% to 45% of them present only once. A remark on this clonotype: Its antigen is not known.

The sequence came from a girl aged 10-17 years with multiple sclerosis. The genes are TRBV7-3 and TRBJ2-7; 7 nucleotides align to TRBD1. Sequencing input: blood. The CDR3 protein is CASTKPGTENYEQYF. CDR3 DNA: TGTGCCAGCACCAAACCCGGGACAGAAAACTACGAGCAGTACTTC.